Sequencing of this T cell receptor (beta chain) was carried out in a study of shared clonotypes between healthy human individuals. Sequencing was at deep level. TCRdb's copy holds only in-frame clones and misses some; the assay was immunoSEQ multiplex PCR. This repertoire shows about 600,000 clones, roughly 97% found once; its top ten account for less than 0.065%. Trimming removed 2 bases at V and 3 bases at J, with 23 bases between. The CDR3 runs to 18 residues. The germline V gene has CDR1 SGHTA and CDR2 FQGNSA. Concerning this clone: Its specificity is not known.

Study results and caveats: Four donors held 4.5% to 5% of naive CD4 clonotypes in common.

From CD4+ cells came CD45RA+ naive and CD45RA-negative memory subsets. Sequencing was done on a sample of naive CD4+ T cells sorted from blood. Documented subset: CD45RA+ positively selected. This chain links TRBV7-2 with TRBJ2-7, with D possibly being TRBD2 (6 bases). The TCR comes from a young woman in good health. For the CDR3, the DNA is TGTGCCAGCAGCTTAAAGGTCGGCGGCGGGACCGGTAACTACGAGCAGTACTTC. Amino acids: CASSLKVGGGTGNYEQYF.